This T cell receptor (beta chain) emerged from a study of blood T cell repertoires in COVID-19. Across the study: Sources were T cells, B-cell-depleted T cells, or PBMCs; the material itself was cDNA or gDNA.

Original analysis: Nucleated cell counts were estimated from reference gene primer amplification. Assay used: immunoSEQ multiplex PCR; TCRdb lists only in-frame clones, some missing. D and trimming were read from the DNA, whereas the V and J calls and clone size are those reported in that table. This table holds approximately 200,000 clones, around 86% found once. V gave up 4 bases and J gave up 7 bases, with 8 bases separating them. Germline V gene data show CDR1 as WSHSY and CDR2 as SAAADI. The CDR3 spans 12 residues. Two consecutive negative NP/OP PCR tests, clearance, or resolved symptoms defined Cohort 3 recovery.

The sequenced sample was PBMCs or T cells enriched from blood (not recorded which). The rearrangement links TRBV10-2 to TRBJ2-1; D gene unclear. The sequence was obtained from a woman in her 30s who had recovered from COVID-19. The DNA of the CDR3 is TGCGCCAGCAGTGCTAGTGGGAATGAGCAGTTCTTC. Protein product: CASSASGNEQFF.